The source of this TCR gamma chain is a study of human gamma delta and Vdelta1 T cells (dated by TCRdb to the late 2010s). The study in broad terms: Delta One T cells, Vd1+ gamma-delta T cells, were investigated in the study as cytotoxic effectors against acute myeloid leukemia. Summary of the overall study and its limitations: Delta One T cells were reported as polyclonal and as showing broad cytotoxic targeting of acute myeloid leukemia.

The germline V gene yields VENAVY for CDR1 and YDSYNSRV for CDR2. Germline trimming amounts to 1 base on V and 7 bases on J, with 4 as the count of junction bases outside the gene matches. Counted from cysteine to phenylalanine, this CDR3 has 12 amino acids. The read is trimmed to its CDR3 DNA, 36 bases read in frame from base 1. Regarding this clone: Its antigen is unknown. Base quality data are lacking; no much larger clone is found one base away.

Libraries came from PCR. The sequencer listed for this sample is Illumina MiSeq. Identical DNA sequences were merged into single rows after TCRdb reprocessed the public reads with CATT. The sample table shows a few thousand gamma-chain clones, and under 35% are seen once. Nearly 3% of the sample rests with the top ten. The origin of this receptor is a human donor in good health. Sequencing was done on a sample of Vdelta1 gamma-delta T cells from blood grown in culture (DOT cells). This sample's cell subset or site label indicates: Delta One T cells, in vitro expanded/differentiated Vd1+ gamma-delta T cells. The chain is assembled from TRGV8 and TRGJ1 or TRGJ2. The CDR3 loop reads CATWDSRYKKLF. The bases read TGTGCCACCTGGGATAGTCGCTATAAGAAACTCTTT.